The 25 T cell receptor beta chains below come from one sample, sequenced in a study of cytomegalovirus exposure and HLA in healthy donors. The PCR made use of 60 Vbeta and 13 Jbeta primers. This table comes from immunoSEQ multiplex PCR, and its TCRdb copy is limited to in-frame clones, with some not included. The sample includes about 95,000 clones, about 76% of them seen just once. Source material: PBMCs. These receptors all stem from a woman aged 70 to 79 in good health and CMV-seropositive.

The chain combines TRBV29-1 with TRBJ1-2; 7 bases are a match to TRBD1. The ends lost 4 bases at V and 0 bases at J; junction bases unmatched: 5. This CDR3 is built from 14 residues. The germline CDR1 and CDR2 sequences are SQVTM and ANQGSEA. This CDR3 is CSVVTGATNYGYTF. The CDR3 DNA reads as TGCAGCGTTGTAACAGGGGCTACTAACTATGGCTACACCTTC.

The CDR3 coding sequence is TGTGCCAGCTCACCTACCAGACGAGCGGGAGACCGTGAGACCCAGTACTTC. Protein product: CASSPTRRAGDRETQYF. This rearrangement joins TRBV18 to TRBJ2-5, with TRBD2 matching 8 bases. The germline CDR1 and CDR2 sequences are KGHSH and LQKENI. The CDR3 has 17 amino acids. The V and J ends lost 3 bases and 5 bases, in that order; junction bases with no gene match: 14. The variable domain in full, with the rest retrieved from reference TRBV18 and TRBJ2-5, is NAGVMQNPRHLVRRRGQEARLRCSPMKGHSHVYWYRQLPEEGLKFMVYLQKENIIDESGMPKERFSAEFPKEGPSILRIQQVVRGDSAAYFCASSPTRRAGDRETQYFGPGTRLLVL.

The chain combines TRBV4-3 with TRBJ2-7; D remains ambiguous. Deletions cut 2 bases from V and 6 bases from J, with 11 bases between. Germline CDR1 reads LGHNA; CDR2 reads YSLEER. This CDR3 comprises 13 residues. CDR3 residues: CASSQNFGFEQYF. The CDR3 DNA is TGCGCCAGCAGCCAAAATTTCGGGTTCGAGCAGTACTTC.

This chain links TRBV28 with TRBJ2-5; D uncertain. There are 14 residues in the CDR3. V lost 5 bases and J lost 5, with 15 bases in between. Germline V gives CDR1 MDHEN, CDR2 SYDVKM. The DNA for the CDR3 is TGTGCCAGCAGTAAAACGACGGGTACGGAGACCCAGTACTTC. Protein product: CASSKTTGTETQYF.

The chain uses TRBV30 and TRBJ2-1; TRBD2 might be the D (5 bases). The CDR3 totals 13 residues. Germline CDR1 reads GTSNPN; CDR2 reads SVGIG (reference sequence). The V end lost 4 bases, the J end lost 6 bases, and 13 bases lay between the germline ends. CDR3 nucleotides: TGTGCCTGGAACATCGGCGGGTCCAATGAGCAGTTCTTC. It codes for CAWNIGGSNEQFF.

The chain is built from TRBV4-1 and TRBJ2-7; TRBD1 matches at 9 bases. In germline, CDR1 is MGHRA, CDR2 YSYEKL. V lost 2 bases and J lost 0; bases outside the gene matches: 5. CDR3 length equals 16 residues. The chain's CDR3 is CASSQTGGRSSYEQYF. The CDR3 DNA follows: TGCGCCAGCAGCCAAACAGGGGGCAGGAGCTCCTACGAGCAGTACTTC.

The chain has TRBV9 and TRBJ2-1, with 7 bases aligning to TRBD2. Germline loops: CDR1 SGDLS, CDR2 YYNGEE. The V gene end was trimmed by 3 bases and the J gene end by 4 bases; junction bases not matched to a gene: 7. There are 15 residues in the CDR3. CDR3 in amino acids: CASSGGRAGYNEQFF. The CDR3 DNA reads TGTGCCAGCAGCGGAGGGCGAGCGGGGTACAATGAGCAGTTCTTC.

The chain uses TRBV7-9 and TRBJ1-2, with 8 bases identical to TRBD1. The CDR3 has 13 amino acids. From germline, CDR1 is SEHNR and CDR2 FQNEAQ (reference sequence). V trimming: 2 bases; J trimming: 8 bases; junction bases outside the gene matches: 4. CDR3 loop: CASSLSAGGGYTF. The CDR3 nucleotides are TGTGCCAGCAGCTTATCCGCAGGGGGCGGCTACACCTTC.

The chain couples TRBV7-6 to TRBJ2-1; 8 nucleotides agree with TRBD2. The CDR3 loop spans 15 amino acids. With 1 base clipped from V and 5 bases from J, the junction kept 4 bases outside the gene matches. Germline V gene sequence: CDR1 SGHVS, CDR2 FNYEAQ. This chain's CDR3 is CASSLELAAHNEQFF. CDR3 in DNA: TGTGCCAGCAGCTTAGAACTAGCGGCCCACAATGAGCAGTTCTTC.

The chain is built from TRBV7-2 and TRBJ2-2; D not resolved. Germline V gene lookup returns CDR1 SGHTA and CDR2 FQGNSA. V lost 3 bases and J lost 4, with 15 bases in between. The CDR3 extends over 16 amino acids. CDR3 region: CASSFHTVVTTGELFF. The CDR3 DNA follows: TGTGCCAGCAGCTTTCATACGGTAGTAACCACCGGGGAGCTGTTTTTT.

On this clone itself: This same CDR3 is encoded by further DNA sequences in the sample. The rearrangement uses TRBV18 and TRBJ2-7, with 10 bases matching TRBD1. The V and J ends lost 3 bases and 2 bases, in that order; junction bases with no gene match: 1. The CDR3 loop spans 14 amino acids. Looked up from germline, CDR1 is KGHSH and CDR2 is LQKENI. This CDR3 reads CASSPGQGTYEQYF. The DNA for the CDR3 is TGTGCCAGCTCACCGGGACAGGGGACCTACGAGCAGTACTTC. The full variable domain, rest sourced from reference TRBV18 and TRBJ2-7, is NAGVMQNPRHLVRRRGQEARLRCSPMKGHSHVYWYRQLPEEGLKFMVYLQKENIIDESGMPKERFSAEFPKEGPSILRIQQVVRGDSAAYFCASSPGQGTYEQYFGPGTRLTVT.

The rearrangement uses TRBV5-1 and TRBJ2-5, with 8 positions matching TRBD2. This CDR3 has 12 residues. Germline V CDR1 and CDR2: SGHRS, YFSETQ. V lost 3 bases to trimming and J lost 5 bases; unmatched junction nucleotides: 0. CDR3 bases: TGCGCCAGCAGCTCGGGAGGGGAGACCCAGTACTTC. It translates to CASSSGGETQYF.

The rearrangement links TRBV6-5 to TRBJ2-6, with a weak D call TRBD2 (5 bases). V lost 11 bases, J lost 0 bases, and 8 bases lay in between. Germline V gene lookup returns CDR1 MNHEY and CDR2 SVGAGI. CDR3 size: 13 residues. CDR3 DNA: TGTGCCTGCCGGGACTCTGGGGCCAACGTCCTGACTTTC. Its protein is CACRDSGANVLTF.

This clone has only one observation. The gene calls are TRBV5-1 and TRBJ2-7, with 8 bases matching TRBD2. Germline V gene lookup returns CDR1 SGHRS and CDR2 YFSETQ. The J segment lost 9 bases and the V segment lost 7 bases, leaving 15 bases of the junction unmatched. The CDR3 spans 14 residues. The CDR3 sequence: CASSRPAGERVQYF. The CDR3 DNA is TGCGCCAGCTCGAGGCCAGCGGGAGAGAGAGTGCAGTACTTC.

The CDR3 coding sequence is TGTGCCAGCAGCTTAGACGGGAGTGGGAACGAGCAGTACTTC. As protein: CASSLDGSGNEQYF. V gene TRBV7-3 combines with J gene TRBJ2-7, with D possibly matching TRBD2 (6 bases). Germline V gene data show CDR1 as SGHTA and CDR2 as FQGTGA. Trimming pared 2 bases from V and 5 bases from J, leaving 13 bases between. The CDR3 has 14 amino acids.

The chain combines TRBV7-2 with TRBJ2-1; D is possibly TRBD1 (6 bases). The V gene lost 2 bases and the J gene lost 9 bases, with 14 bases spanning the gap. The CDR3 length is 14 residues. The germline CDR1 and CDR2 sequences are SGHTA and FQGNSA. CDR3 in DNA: TGTGCCAGCAGCTTAAGGCAGGGGCAGGGTGAGCAGTTCTTC. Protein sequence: CASSLRQGQGEQFF.

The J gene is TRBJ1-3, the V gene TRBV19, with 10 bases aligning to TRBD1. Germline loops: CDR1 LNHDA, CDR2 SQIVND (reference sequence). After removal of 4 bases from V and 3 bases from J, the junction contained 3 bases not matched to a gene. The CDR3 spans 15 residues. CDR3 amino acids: CASSSGQGVGNTIYF. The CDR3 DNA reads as TGTGCCAGTAGTAGCGGACAGGGGGTTGGAAACACCATATATTTT.

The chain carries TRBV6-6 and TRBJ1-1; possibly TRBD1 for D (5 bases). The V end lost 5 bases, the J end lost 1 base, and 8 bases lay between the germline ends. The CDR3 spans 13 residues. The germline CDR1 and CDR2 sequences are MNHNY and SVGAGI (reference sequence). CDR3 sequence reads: CASSPRGNTEAFF. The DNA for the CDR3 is TGTGCCAGCAGTCCTAGGGGGAACACTGAAGCTTTCTTT.

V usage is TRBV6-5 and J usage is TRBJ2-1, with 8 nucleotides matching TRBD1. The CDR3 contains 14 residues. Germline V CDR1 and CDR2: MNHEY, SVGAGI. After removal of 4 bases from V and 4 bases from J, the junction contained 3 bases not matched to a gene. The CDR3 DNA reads TGTGCCAGCAGTTCCCAGGGGGCTTACAATGAGCAGTTCTTC. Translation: CASSSQGAYNEQFF.

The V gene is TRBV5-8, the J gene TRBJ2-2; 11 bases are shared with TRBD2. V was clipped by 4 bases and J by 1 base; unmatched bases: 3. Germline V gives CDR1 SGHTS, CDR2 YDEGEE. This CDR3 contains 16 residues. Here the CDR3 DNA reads TGTGCCAGCAGCACCACTAGCGGGGGGAACACCGGGGAGCTGTTTTTT. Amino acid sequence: CASSTTSGGNTGELFF.

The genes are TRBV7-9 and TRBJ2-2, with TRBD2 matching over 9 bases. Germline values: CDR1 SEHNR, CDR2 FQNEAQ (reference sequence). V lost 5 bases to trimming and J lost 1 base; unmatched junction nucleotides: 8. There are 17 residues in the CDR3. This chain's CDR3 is CASSLRQLAGNTGELFF. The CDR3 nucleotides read TGTGCCAGCAGCCTCAGGCAACTAGCGGGGAACACCGGGGAGCTGTTTTTT.

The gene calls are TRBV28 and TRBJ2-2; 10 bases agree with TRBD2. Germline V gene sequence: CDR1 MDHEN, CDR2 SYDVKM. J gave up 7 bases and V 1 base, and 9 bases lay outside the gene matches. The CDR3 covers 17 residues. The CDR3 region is CASSLSASGSRVGELFF. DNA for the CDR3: TGTGCCAGCAGTTTATCAGCTAGCGGGAGCAGGGTCGGGGAGCTGTTTTTT.

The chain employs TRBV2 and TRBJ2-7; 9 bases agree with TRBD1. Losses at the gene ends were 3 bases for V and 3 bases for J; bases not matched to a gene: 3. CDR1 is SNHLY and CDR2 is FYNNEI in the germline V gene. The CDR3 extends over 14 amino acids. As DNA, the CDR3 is TGTGCCAGCAGTGAGGGACAGGGCAACTACGAGCAGTACTTC. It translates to CASSEGQGNYEQYF. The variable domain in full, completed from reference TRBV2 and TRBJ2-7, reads EPEVTQTPSHQVTQMGQEVILRCVPISNHLYFYWYRQILGQKVEFLVSFYNNEISEKSEIFDDQFSVERPDGSNFTLKIRSTKLEDSAMYFCASSEGQGNYEQYFGPGTRLTVT.

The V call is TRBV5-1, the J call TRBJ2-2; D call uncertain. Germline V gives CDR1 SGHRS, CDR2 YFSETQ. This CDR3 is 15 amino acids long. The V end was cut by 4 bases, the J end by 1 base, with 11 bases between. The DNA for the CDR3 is TGCGCCAGCAGCCCTTCTACCCAGAACACCGGGGAGCTGTTTTTT. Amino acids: CASSPSTQNTGELFF.

In nucleotides, the CDR3 is TGTGCCAGCAGCCCCTCCGGGACACTGTACGAGCAGTACTTC. Its translation: CASSPSGTLYEQYF. The rearrangement links TRBV9 to TRBJ2-7, with D tentatively TRBD1 (6 bases). This CDR3 has 14 amino acids. With 4 bases removed from V and 4 bases from J, the gap between germline ends came to 15 bases. CDR1 is SGDLS and CDR2 is YYNGEE in the germline V gene.